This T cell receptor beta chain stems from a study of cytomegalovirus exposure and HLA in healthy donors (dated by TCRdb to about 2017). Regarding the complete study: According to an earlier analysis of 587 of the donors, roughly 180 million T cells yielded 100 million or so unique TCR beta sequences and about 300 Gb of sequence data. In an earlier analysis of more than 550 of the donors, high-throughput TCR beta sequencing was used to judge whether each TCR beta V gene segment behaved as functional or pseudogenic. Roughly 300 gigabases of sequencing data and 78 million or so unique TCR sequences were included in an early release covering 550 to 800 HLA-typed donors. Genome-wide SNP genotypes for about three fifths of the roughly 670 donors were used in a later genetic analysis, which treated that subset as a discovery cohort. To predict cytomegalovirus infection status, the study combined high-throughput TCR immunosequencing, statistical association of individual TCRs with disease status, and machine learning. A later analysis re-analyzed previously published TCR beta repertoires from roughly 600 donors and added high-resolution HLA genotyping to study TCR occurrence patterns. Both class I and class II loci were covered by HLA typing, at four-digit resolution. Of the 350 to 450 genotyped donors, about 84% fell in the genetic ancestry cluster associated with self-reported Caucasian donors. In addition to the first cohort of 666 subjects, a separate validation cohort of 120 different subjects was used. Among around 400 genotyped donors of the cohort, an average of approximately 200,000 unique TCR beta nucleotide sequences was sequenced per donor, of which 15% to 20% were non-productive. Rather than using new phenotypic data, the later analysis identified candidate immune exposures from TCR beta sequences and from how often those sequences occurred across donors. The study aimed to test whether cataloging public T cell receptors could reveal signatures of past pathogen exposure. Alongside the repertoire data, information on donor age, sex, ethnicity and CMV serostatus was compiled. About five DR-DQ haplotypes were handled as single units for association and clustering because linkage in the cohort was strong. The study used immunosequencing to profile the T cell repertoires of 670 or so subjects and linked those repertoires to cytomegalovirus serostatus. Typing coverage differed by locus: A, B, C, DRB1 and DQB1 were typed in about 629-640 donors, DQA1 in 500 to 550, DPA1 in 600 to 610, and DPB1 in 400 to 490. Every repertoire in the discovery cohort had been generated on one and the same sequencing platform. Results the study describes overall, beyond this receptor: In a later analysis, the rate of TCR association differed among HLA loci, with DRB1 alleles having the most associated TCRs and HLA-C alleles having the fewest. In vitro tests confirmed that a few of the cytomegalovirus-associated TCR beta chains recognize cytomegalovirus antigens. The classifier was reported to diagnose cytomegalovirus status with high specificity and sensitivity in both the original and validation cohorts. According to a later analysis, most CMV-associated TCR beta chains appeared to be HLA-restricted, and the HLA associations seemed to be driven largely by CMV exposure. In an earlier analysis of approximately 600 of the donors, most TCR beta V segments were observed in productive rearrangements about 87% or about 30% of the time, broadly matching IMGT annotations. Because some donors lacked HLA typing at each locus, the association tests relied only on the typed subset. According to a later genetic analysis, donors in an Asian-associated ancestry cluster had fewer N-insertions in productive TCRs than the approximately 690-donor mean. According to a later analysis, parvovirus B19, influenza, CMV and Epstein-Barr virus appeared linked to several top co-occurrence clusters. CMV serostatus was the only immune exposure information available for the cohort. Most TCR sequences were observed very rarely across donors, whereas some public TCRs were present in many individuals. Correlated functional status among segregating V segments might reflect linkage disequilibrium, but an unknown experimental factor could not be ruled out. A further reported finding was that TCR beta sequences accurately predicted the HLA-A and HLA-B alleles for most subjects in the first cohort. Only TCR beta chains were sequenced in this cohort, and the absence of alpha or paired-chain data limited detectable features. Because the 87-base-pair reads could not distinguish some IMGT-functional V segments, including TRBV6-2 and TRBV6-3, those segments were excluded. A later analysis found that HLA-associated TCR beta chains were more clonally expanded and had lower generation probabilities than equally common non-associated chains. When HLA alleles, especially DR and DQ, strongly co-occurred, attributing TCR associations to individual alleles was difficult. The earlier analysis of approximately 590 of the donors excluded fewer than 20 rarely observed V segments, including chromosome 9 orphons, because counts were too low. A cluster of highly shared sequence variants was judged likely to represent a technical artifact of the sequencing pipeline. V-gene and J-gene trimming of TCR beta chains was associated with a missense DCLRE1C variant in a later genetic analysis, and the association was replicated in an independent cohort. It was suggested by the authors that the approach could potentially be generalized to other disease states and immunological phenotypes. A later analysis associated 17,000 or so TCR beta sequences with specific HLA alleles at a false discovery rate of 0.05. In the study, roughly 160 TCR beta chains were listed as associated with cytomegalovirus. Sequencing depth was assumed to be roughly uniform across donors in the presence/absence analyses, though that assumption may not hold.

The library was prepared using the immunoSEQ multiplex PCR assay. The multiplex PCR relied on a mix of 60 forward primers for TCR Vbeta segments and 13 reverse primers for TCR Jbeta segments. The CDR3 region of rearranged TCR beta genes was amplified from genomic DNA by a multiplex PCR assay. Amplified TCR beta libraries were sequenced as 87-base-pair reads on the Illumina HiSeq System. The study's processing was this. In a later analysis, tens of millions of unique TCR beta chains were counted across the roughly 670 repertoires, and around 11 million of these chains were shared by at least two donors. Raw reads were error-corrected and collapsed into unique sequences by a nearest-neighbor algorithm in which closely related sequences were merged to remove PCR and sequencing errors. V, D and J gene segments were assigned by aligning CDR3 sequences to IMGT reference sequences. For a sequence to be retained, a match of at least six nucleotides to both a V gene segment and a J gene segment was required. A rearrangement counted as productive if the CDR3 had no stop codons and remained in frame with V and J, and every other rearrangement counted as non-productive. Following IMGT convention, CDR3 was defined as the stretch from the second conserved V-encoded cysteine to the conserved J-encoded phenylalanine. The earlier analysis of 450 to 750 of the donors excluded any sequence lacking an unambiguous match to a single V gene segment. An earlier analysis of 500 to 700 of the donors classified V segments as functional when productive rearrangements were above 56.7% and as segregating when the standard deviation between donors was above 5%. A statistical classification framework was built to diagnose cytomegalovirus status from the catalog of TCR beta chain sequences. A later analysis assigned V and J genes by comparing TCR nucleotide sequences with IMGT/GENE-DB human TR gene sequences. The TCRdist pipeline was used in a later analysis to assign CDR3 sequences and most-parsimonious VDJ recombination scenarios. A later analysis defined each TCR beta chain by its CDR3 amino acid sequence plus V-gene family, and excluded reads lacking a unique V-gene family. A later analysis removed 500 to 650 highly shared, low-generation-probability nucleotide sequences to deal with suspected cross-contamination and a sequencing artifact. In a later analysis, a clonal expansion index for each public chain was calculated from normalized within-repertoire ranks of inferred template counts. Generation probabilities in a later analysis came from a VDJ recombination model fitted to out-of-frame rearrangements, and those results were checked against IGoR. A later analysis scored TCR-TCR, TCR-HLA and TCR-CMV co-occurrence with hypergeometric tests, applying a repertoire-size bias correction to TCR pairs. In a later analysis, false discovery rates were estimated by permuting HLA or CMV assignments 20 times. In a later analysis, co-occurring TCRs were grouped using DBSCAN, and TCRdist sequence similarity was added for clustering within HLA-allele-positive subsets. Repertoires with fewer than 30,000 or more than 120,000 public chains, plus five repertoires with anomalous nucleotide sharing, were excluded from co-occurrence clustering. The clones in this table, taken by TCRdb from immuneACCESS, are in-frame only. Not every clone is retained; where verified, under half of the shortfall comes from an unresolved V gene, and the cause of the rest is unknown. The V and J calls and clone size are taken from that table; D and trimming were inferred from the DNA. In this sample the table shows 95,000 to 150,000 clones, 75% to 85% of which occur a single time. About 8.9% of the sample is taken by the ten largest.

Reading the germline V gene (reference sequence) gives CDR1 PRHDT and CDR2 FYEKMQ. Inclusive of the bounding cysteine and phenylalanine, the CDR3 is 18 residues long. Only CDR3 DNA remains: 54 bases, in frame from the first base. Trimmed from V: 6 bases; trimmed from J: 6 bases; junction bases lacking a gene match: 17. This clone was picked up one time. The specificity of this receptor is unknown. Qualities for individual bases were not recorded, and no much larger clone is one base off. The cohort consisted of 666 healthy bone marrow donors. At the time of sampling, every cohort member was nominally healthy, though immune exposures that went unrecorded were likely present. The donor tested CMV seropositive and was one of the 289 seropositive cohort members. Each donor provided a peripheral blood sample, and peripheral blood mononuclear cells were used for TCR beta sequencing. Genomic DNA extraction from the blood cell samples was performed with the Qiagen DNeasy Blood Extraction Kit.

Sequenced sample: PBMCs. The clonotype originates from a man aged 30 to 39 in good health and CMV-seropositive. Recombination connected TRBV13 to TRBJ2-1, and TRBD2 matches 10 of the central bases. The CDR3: CASSWGRHSGGAVNEQFF. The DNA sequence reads TGTGCCAGCAGTTGGGGGAGACACAGCGGGGGGGCCGTCAATGAGCAGTTCTTC.